A selection of T cell receptor beta chains follows, all from one sample in a study of beta chain features in type 1 diabetes. The table came from immunoSEQ multiplex PCR; TCRdb's copy has only in-frame clones and leaves some out. The sample has about 160,000 clones, about 8.1% seen once. The sequencing sample was made of central memory CD4+ T cells from blood. These receptors were obtained from a woman under 30 with type 1 diabetes. Both conserved end residues are part of each CDR3. The order of the fields is V gene, D gene, J gene, clone size, CDR3 DNA, CDR3 protein. The D gene is left open where the match is weak. The size of a clone is reported for some rows only, either as once, few or many, or as a class for expanded clones.

V: TRBV14
D: -
J: TRBJ2-3
size: medium-sized
DNA: TGTGCCAGCAGCCCTCTCGGCGGAGGAGGTACGCAGTATTTT
CDR3: CASSPLGGGGTQYF

V: TRBV28
D: -
J: TRBJ1-3
size: -
DNA: TGTGCCAGCAGCCAATCCAGAAACACCATATATTTT
CDR3: CASSQSRNTIYF

V: TRBV7-2
D: TRBD1
J: TRBJ1-1
size: few
DNA: TGTGCCAGCAACAATCGACAGGGGGTGAGCACTGAAGCTTTCTTT
CDR3: CASNNRQGVSTEAFF

V: TRBV18
D: -
J: TRBJ2-5
size: few
DNA: TGTGCCAGCTCACCACCCTCGGTAGAGACCCAGTACTTC
CDR3: CASSPPSVETQYF

V: TRBV27
D: TRBD1
J: TRBJ2-5
size: few
DNA: TGTGCCAGCAGTTCACCCGGACAGGGAGGGACCCAGTACTTC
CDR3: CASSSPGQGGTQYF

V: TRBV15
D: TRBD2
J: TRBJ2-5
size: few
DNA: TGTGCCACCAGCGGATTTAGCGGGGCCCAAGAGACCCAGTACTTC
CDR3: CATSGFSGAQETQYF

V: TRBV7-9
D: -
J: TRBJ2-1
size: -
DNA: TGTGCCAGCAGCTCGACGGATAGATGGGAGATGGTGTTCTTC
CDR3: CASSSTDRWEMVFF

V: TRBV4-1
D: -
J: TRBJ1-2
size: few
DNA: TGCGCCAGCAGCCAACCCACAGGGAGCCATGGCTACACCTTC
CDR3: CASSQPTGSHGYTF

V: TRBV11-2
D: TRBD2
J: TRBJ2-7
size: few
DNA: TGTGCCAGCAGCTTAAAGGGGCTCAGCGGGAGACACTACGAGCAGTACTTC
CDR3: CASSLKGLSGRHYEQYF

V: TRBV2
D: -
J: TRBJ1-1
size: few
DNA: TGTGCCAGCAAAGTTTCAGGGAACACTGAAGCTTTCTTT
CDR3: CASKVSGNTEAFF

V: TRBV6-6
D: TRBD1
J: TRBJ1-6
size: few
DNA: TGTGCCAGCAGTTATTACGGACAGGGAAATTCACCCCTCCACTTT
CDR3: CASSYYGQGNSPLHF

V: TRBV15
D: TRBD1
J: TRBJ2-7
size: -
DNA: TGTGCCACCAGCGTAGGACAGGGAAACTACGAGCAGTACTTC
CDR3: CATSVGQGNYEQYF

V: TRBV30
D: -
J: TRBJ1-2
size: few
DNA: TGTGCCTGGATTGTGGCAGGGCCTGGCTACACCTTC
CDR3: CAWIVAGPGYTF

V: TRBV27
D: -
J: TRBJ2-7
size: few
DNA: TGTGCCAGCAGTTTGGGTCGGGGTAAGCAGTACTTC
CDR3: CASSLGRGKQYF

V: TRBV28
D: -
J: TRBJ2-3
size: -
DNA: TGTGCCAGCAGTTTAGGGGCTAGAAGGGACACAGATACGCAGTATTTT
CDR3: CASSLGARRDTDTQYF

V: TRBV7-2
D: -
J: TRBJ2-7
size: -
DNA: TGTGCCAGCAGCTTAGTTTCCCTCCAGGACGAGCAGTACTTC
CDR3: CASSLVSLQDEQYF

V: TRBV6-1
D: TRBD1
J: TRBJ1-1
size: -
DNA: TGTGCCAGCAGGGAGGGACAGGACACTGAAGCTTTCTTT
CDR3: CASREGQDTEAFF

V: TRBV18
D: TRBD1
J: TRBJ1-5
size: many
DNA: TGTGCCAGCTCACTAGACAGGGGAAGGCAGCCCCAGCATTTT
CDR3: CASSLDRGRQPQHF

V: TRBV30
D: -
J: TRBJ2-7
size: few
DNA: TGTGCCTGGAGTGTAGGTATAGCGTTGTACGAGCAGTACTTC
CDR3: CAWSVGIALYEQYF

V: TRBV5-1
D: TRBD1
J: TRBJ2-7
size: -
DNA: TGCGCCAGCAGCCCGAGGGACAGAAAATCCTACGAGCAGTACTTC
CDR3: CASSPRDRKSYEQYF

V: TRBV29-1
D: TRBD1
J: TRBJ2-7
size: few
DNA: TGCAGCGTTGAAGGCGTACGGGACAGTTACGAGCAGTACTTC
CDR3: CSVEGVRDSYEQYF

V: TRBV18
D: TRBD1
J: TRBJ2-3
size: -
DNA: TGTGCCAGCTCGCGAGGACAGGACACAGATACGCAGTATTTT
CDR3: CASSRGQDTDTQYF

V: TRBV7-7
D: TRBD1
J: TRBJ2-5
size: -
DNA: TGTGCCAGCAGCCCCGGACAGGGGGCGCACGAGACCCAGTACTTC
CDR3: CASSPGQGAHETQYF

V: TRBV7-9
D: -
J: TRBJ1-6
size: -
DNA: TGTGCCAGCAGCTTAGATGGACACTATAATTCACCCCTCCACTTT
CDR3: CASSLDGHYNSPLHF

V: TRBV29-1
D: TRBD2
J: TRBJ2-5
size: -
DNA: TGCAGCGTTGGGGAGGGTGTTCGGTGGACCCAGTACTTC
CDR3: CSVGEGVRWTQYF

V: TRBV11-3
D: -
J: TRBJ1-5
size: -
DNA: TGTGCCAGCAGCTTAGATCCAGGGTGGAATCAGCCCCAGCATTTT
CDR3: CASSLDPGWNQPQHF

V: TRBV11-2
D: TRBD1
J: TRBJ1-1
size: many
DNA: TGTGCCAGCAGCCGGACAGGGGACAGCACTGAAGCTTTCTTT
CDR3: CASSRTGDSTEAFF

V: TRBV29-1
D: TRBD1
J: TRBJ1-1
size: few
DNA: TGCAGCGTTTTGCCAACAGGGGGCTGGATCACTGAAGCTTTCTTT
CDR3: CSVLPTGGWITEAFF

V: TRBV2
D: -
J: TRBJ1-2
size: -
DNA: TGTGCCAGCAGACAGGTTCCCTACACCTTC
CDR3: CASRQVPYTF

V: TRBV7-9
D: -
J: TRBJ1-1
size: -
DNA: TGTGCCAGCAGCTTAGCTGGGGGCTCGCCAGAAGCTTTCTTT
CDR3: CASSLAGGSPEAFF

V: TRBV7-2
D: -
J: TRBJ2-7
size: -
DNA: TGTGCCAGCAGCTTAGGGACACTGAGCTCCTACGAGCAGTACTTC
CDR3: CASSLGTLSSYEQYF

V: TRBV4-1
D: -
J: TRBJ2-3
size: few
DNA: TGCGCCAGCAGCCCCTCAGCGGTTACAGATACGCAGTATTTT
CDR3: CASSPSAVTDTQYF

V: TRBV19
D: -
J: TRBJ2-1
size: -
DNA: TGTGCCAGTAGTATAGTACAGGGCCAAGAGCAGTTCTTC
CDR3: CASSIVQGQEQFF

V: TRBV18
D: TRBD2
J: TRBJ2-2
size: few
DNA: TGTGCCAGCTCACTCCCGCCCAGCGGGGGACTCACCGGGGAGCTGTTTTTT
CDR3: CASSLPPSGGLTGELFF

V: TRBV2
D: -
J: TRBJ2-5
size: -
DNA: TGTGCCAACCGGGACTTGCAAGAGACCCAGTACTTC
CDR3: CANRDLQETQYF

V: TRBV9
D: TRBD2
J: TRBJ2-3
size: few
DNA: TGTGCCAGCAGCCTATTTGCTTTGGCGGGGGGATTTACAGATACGCAGTATTTT
CDR3: CASSLFALAGGFTDTQYF

V: TRBV15
D: TRBD1
J: TRBJ1-2
size: -
DNA: TGTGCCACCAGCAGTCGCGCCACAGGGGATGGCTACACCTTC
CDR3: CATSSRATGDGYTF

V: TRBV2
D: -
J: TRBJ2-1
size: few
DNA: TGTGCCAGCAGGTACAACAATGAGCAGTTCTTC
CDR3: CASRYNNEQFF

V: TRBV20-1
D: -
J: TRBJ2-7
size: -
DNA: TGCAGTGCCCCCTTCGTCCACGAGCAGTACTTC
CDR3: CSAPFVHEQYF

V: TRBV7-3
D: TRBD2
J: TRBJ2-3
size: few
DNA: TGTGCCAGCAGCACCGGACTAGCGGGAGTTCAAGATACGCAGTATTTT
CDR3: CASSTGLAGVQDTQYF

V: TRBV28
D: -
J: TRBJ2-7
size: few
DNA: TGTGCCAGCATGAGGGAGGACCCCTACGAGCAGTACTTC
CDR3: CASMREDPYEQYF

V: TRBV5-1
D: TRBD2
J: TRBJ2-7
size: few
DNA: TGCGCCAGCATGAGACTAGCGGGAGAGGGCTACGAGCAGTACTTC
CDR3: CASMRLAGEGYEQYF

V: TRBV18
D: TRBD2
J: TRBJ2-7
size: -
DNA: TGTGCCAGCTCACCCGGACTAGCGGAACTCTACGAGCAGTACTTC
CDR3: CASSPGLAELYEQYF

V: TRBV11-2
D: TRBD2
J: TRBJ2-1
size: -
DNA: TGTGCCAGCAGCTTTACTAGCGGGAACTACAATGAGCAGTTCTTC
CDR3: CASSFTSGNYNEQFF

V: TRBV5-1
D: TRBD1
J: TRBJ2-7
size: few
DNA: TGCGCCAGCAGCTTGCAGACCGGGACAGGGTCCGTCGAGCAGTACTTC
CDR3: CASSLQTGTGSVEQYF

V: TRBV28
D: TRBD2
J: TRBJ2-1
size: few
DNA: TGTGCCAGCGGAGGGACTAGCGGAACCGGGAGCTCCTACAATGAGCAGTTCTTC
CDR3: CASGGTSGTGSSYNEQFF

V: TRBV5-4
D: -
J: TRBJ2-7
size: -
DNA: TGTGCCAGCAGCTTGGGGGCCGCTTCTTCCTACGAGCAGTACTTC
CDR3: CASSLGAASSYEQYF

V: TRBV28
D: -
J: TRBJ2-7
size: -
DNA: TGTGCCAGCAGTTTATCCCACACCGGGACCTACGAGCAGTACTTC
CDR3: CASSLSHTGTYEQYF

V: TRBV5-1
D: -
J: TRBJ2-2
size: -
DNA: TGCGCCAGCAGCTTGGGTTCCGTGAGCACCGGGGAGCTGTTTTTT
CDR3: CASSLGSVSTGELFF

V: TRBV7-9
D: -
J: TRBJ2-5
size: -
DNA: TGTGCCAGCAGCCGACTAGCAGGGGAAGAGACCCAGTACTTC
CDR3: CASSRLAGEETQYF

V: TRBV5-5
D: -
J: TRBJ1-4
size: few
DNA: TGTGCCAGCAGCTTGTCAGGGCTAAACGAAAAACTGTTTTTT
CDR3: CASSLSGLNEKLFF

V: TRBV27
D: TRBD1
J: TRBJ1-1
size: -
DNA: TGTGCCAGCAGTTTAAAGACAGGGGCGAACACTGAAGCTTTCTTT
CDR3: CASSLKTGANTEAFF

V: TRBV7-3
D: -
J: TRBJ2-2
size: -
DNA: TGTGCCAGCAGCTTAACGATGGGCCCCGGGGAGCTGTTTTTT
CDR3: CASSLTMGPGELFF

V: TRBV19
D: TRBD1
J: TRBJ2-7
size: -
DNA: TGTGCCAGTAGTACCGCGGGACAGGGTATCCACGAGCAGTACTTC
CDR3: CASSTAGQGIHEQYF